The next 7 T cell receptor beta chains were all read from a single sample in a study of beta chain features in type 1 diabetes. Sequenced material consisted of expressed TCRB transcripts (all of the isolated RNA was reverse transcribed). Measured with immunoSEQ multiplex PCR; TCRdb has only the in-frame clones, and not every one. The data hold roughly 150,000 clones, with 6.5% to 10% observed a single time. General study results and limits: TCRB CDR3 length was moderately but significantly reduced in all four CD4+ subsets of Type 1 diabetes patients.

Which antigens these TCRs recognize remains unknown. The source material was central memory CD4+ T cells from blood. The receptors shown here come from a woman younger than 35 with type 1 diabetes.

This clone has only a few counts. The CDR3 DNA follows: TGTGCCTGGAGCAAGGAGTCTAGCGGCCGCACCGGGGAGCTGTTTTTT. Its translation: CAWSKESSGRTGELFF. The V gene is TRBV30, the J gene TRBJ2-2, with 7 bases fitting TRBD2. The CDR3 spans 16 residues. Germline V gene data show CDR1 as GTSNPN and CDR2 as SVGIG (reference sequence). The V gene end was trimmed by 3 bases and the J gene end by 4 bases; junction bases not matched to a gene: 11.

This clone was seen more than once but under ten times. The chain recombines TRBV7-9 with TRBJ1-2; 9 positions agree with TRBD1. The CDR3 totals 13 residues. Germline V lookup: CDR1 SEHNR, CDR2 FQNEAQ (reference sequence). The trim removed 6 bases at V and 7 bases at J, leaving 6 bases unmatched. DNA for the CDR3: TGTGCCAGCAGTCCGATGGACAGGGGTGGCTACACCTTC. Amino acids: CASSPMDRGGYTF.

About this clone itself: The same CDR3 can be traced to other DNA sequences in this sample. The rearrangement links TRBV7-8 to TRBJ1-2; D uncertain. This CDR3 is built from 12 residues. V gave up 3 bases and J gave up 5 bases, with 7 bases separating them. Germline CDR1 is SGHVS and CDR2 is FQNEAQ. DNA of the CDR3: TGTGCCAGCAGCTTGAGGGATTATGGCTACACCTTC. Translation: CASSLRDYGYTF.

The rearrangement links TRBV7-2 to TRBJ2-4; 9 nucleotides agree with TRBD1. After removal of 2 bases from V and 7 bases from J, the junction contained 6 bases not matched to a gene. Germline V gene lookup returns CDR1 SGHTA and CDR2 FQGNSA. The CDR3 is 15 residues long. The CDR3 region has the DNA TGTGCCAGCAGCTTATCCGGGACAGGGCGGAACATTCAGTACTTC. This sequence encodes CASSLSGTGRNIQYF.

This rearrangement joins TRBV23-1 to TRBJ2-3; D is undetermined. TRBV23-1 is recorded as an ORF, its role being uncertain. V lost 11 bases and J 3 bases, leaving 6 bases between the germline ends. CDR3 length equals 10 residues. CDR3 amino acids: CAEVTDTQYF. CDR3 nucleotides: TGCGCCGAGGTTACAGATACGCAGTATTTT.

CDR3 nucleotides: TGTGCCAGCAGTGATGCGGGGACCCAGTACTTC. The encoded protein is CASSDAGTQYF. The genes are TRBV25-1 and TRBJ2-5; TRBD2 might be the D (5 bases). The V gene's germline CDR1 is MGHDK and CDR2 SYGVNS. The V gene lost 3 bases and the J gene lost 7 bases, with 6 bases spanning the gap. The CDR3 consists of 11 residues.

This clone was counted a single time. The chain links TRBV6-5 to TRBJ2-7, with 8 positions matching TRBD2. The J segment lost 3 bases and the V segment lost 6 bases, leaving 10 bases of the junction unmatched. The germline gives CDR1 MNHEY, CDR2 SVGAGI. CDR3 length equals 15 residues. CDR3 in DNA: TGTGCCAGCAGCGCCTGGGCGGGAGGCGACTACGAGCAGTACTTC. As protein: CASSAWAGGDYEQYF.